The 5 T cell receptor beta chains listed next were all sequenced from one sample in a study of shared clonotypes between healthy human individuals. Using immunoSEQ multiplex PCR, the repertoire was profiled, and TCRdb retains in-frame clones only, with some absent. The sample has around 980,000 clones, approximately 80% seen once. Sequenced input: memory CD4+ T cells from PBMCs. Subset described: CD45RA-negative fraction. Receptor source: a young man in good health. Some clones in this sample may be carry-over from other donors' samples.

The chain has TRBV5-1 and TRBJ2-1; 11 bases line up with TRBD2. Unmatched junction bases numbered 5, after V lost 4 bases and J lost 5 bases. The CDR3 sequence is 15 residues long. The germline V gene encodes CDR1 SGHRS and CDR2 YFSETQ. CDR3 amino acids: CASSETSGNDNEQFF. The CDR3 DNA reads as TGCGCCAGCAGCGAGACTAGCGGGAACGACAATGAGCAGTTCTTC.

This clone was recorded once. The chain employs TRBV5-5 and TRBJ2-7; D remains unclear. V was trimmed by 2 bases and J by 6 bases, leaving 15 bases between them. Germline CDR1 and CDR2: SGHKS and YYEKEE (reference sequence). CDR3 length: 14 residues. The CDR3 sequence is CASSFGSRPSEQYF. CDR3 coding DNA: TGTGCCAGCAGCTTTGGGTCCCGACCCTCCGAGCAGTACTTC.

V usage is TRBV5-6 and J usage is TRBJ2-1; 9 nucleotides align to TRBD2. The junction had 4 bases not matched to a gene; V was cut back by 0 bases and J by 0 bases. This CDR3 comprises 17 residues. From germline, CDR1 is SGHDT and CDR2 YYEEEE. In nucleotides, the CDR3 is TGTGCCAGCAGCTTGGGTCTAGCGGGAAGCTCCTACAATGAGCAGTTCTTC. This codes for CASSLGLAGSSYNEQFF.

The chain couples TRBV2 to TRBJ2-3; D tentatively fits TRBD1 or TRBD2 (5 bases each). V was pared by 8 bases and J by 8 bases, with 17 bases between. This CDR3 spans 13 amino acids. The V gene's germline CDR1 is SNHLY and CDR2 FYNNEI. The CDR3 DNA reads TGTGCCAGCCAGGGAACTCGGACTGGTACGCAGTATTTT. As protein: CASQGTRTGTQYF.

The rearrangement joins TRBV7-2 to TRBJ2-7; 9 bases match TRBD2. The CDR3 has 15 amino acids. Germline V CDR1 and CDR2: SGHTA, FQGNSA. Losses at the gene ends were 6 bases for V and 4 bases for J; bases not matched to a gene: 10. CDR3 in amino acids: CASSHMAREGYEQYF. CDR3 DNA: TGTGCCAGCAGTCATATGGCGCGGGAGGGTTACGAGCAGTACTTC.